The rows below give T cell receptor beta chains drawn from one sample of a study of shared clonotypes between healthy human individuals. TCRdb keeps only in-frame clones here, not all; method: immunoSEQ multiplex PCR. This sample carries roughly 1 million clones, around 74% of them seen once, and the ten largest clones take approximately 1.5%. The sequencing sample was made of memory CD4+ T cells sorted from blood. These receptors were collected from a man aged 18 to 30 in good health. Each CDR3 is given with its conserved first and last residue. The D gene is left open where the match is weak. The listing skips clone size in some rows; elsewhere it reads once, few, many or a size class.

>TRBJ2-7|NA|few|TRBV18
CASSPGFEQYF
TGTGCCAGCTCACCAGGGTTCGAGCAGTACTTC
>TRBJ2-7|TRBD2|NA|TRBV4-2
CASSASGREAYEQYF
TGTGCCAGCAGCGCTAGCGGGAGGGAAGCCTACGAGCAGTACTTC
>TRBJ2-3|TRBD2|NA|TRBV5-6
CASSPAGADTQYF
TGTGCCAGCAGCCCGGCGGGGGCAGATACGCAGTATTTT
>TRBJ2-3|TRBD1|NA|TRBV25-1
CASTPGGSPGTDTQYF
TGTGCCAGCACCCCAGGGGGCTCCCCAGGGACAGATACGCAGTATTTT
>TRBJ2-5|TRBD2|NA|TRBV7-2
CASSPRLAGDSETQYF
TGTGCCAGCAGCCCCCGACTAGCGGGAGACTCAGAGACCCAGTACTTC
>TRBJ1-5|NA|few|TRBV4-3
CASSQGAGIGNQPQHF
TGCGCCAGCAGCCAAGGAGCGGGGATTGGGAATCAGCCCCAGCATTTT
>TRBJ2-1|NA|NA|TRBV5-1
CASSLDTSAYNEQFF
TGCGCCAGCAGCTTGGATACTTCAGCCTACAATGAGCAGTTCTTC
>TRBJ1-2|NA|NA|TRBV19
CASSSTGSGGYTF
TGTGCCAGTAGCTCAACAGGGAGTGGGGGCTACACCTTC
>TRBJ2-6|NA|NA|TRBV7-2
CASSQSIRSSGANVLTF
TGTGCCAGCAGCCAATCAATACGAAGCTCTGGGGCCAACGTCCTGACTTTC
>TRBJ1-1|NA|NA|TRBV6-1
CASSLGGIAEAFF
TGTGCCAGCAGTCTCGGGGGCATCGCTGAAGCTTTCTTT
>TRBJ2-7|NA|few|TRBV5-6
CASSLGPGSYEQYF
TGTGCCAGCAGCTTGGGCCCGGGTTCCTACGAGCAGTACTTC
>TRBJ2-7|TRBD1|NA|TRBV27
CASSSQGYEQYF
TGTGCCAGCAGTTCACAGGGGTACGAGCAGTACTTC
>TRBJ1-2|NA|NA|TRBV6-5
CASSYRPGEGYTF
TGTGCCAGCAGTTACCGCCCCGGCGAGGGCTACACCTTC
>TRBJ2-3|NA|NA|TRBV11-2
CASSLQEGARTQYF
TGTGCCAGCAGCTTACAGGAGGGGGCTCGTACGCAGTATTTT
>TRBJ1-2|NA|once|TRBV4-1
CASSRGTFGYTF
TGCGCCAGCAGCCGGGGGACTTTTGGCTACACCTTC
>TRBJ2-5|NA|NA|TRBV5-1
CASSLGSQETQYF
TGCGCCAGCAGCTTGGGCTCTCAAGAGACCCAGTACTTC
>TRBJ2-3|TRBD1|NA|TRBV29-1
CSGGQGTDTQYF
TGCAGCGGGGGACAGGGAACAGATACGCAGTATTTT
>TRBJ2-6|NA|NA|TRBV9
CASSVGQALQANVLTF
TGTGCCAGCAGCGTAGGCCAGGCCCTCCAGGCCAACGTCCTGACTTTC
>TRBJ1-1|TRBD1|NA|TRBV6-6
CASSTGGSGYAFF
TGTGCCAGCAGCACAGGGGGCAGCGGTTATGCTTTCTTT
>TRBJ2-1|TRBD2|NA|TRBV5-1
CASSLGSSGRPEQFF
TGCGCCAGCAGCTTAGGGTCTAGCGGGAGGCCTGAGCAGTTCTTC
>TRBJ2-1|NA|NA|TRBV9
CASSVTARIMADEQFF
TGTGCCAGCAGCGTAACGGCTAGGATAATGGCGGATGAGCAGTTCTTC
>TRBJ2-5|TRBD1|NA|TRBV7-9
CASRGQGAETQYF
TGTGCCAGCAGGGGACAGGGGGCTGAGACCCAGTACTTC
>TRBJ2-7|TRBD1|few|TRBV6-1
CASIRDSSSYEQYF
TGTGCCAGCATCCGGGACAGTTCATCCTACGAGCAGTACTTC
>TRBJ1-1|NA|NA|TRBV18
CASSLLTDLNTEAFF
TGTGCCAGCTCTCTATTGACAGACTTGAACACTGAAGCTTTCTTT
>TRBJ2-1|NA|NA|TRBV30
CAWRVGSVNEQFF
TGTGCCTGGAGGGTTGGGTCAGTAAATGAGCAGTTCTTC
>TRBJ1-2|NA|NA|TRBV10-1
CASSEYRDGGYTF
TGCGCCAGCAGTGAGTACAGGGACGGTGGCTACACCTTC
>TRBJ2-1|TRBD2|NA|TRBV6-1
CASSAAGGVNEQFF
TGTGCCAGCAGTGCGGCGGGAGGGGTAAATGAGCAGTTCTTC
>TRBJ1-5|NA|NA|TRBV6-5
CASGGHSNQPQHF
TGTGCCAGTGGGGGTCATAGCAATCAGCCCCAGCATTTT
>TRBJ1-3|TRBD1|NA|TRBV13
CASRRTGGLGNTIYF
TGTGCCAGCAGACGAACAGGGGGCTTAGGAAACACCATATATTTT
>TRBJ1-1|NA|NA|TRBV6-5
CASSVLGATEAFF
TGTGCCAGCAGTGTCTTAGGGGCGACTGAAGCTTTCTTT
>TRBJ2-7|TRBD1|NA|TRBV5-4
CASSFGTGGYEQYF
TGTGCCAGCAGCTTCGGGACAGGGGGTTACGAGCAGTACTTC
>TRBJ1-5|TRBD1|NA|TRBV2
CASSPGTGVSNQPQHF
TGTGCCAGCAGTCCTGGGACAGGAGTTAGCAATCAGCCCCAGCATTTT
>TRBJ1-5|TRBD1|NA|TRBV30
CAWSKGDRRDSLYSNQPQHF
TGTGCCTGGAGTAAGGGCGATAGGCGGGACAGCCTTTATAGCAATCAGCCCCAGCATTTT
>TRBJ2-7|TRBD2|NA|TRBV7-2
CASSVTSGRGSYEQYF
TGTGCCAGCAGCGTTACTAGCGGGAGAGGGTCCTACGAGCAGTACTTC
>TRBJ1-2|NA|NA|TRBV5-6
CASSFDTGPRLYGYTF
TGTGCCAGCAGCTTCGACACGGGACCGCGACTCTATGGCTACACCTTC
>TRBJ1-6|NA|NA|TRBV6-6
CASGQDGSPLHF
TGTGCCAGCGGCCAGGACGGTTCACCCCTCCACTTT
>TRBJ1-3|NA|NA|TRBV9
CASSVVGGSGNTIYF
TGTGCCAGCAGCGTAGTTGGGGGCTCTGGAAACACCATATATTTT
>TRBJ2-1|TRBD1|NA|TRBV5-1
CASSLGQGNEQFF
TGCGCCAGCAGTTTGGGACAGGGCAATGAGCAGTTCTTC
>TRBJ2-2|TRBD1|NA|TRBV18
CASSPWTGSNTGELFF
TGTGCCAGCTCACCGTGGACAGGGTCGAACACCGGGGAGCTGTTTTTT
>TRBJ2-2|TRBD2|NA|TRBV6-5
CASRLAGSTGELFF
TGTGCCAGCAGGCTAGCGGGATCCACCGGGGAGCTGTTTTTT
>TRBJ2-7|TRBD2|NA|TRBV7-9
CASSLVTAGGHEQYF
TGTGCCAGCAGCTTAGTAACGGCGGGAGGGCACGAGCAGTACTTC
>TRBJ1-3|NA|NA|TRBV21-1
CNFPGGSGNTIYF
TGTAACTTTCCAGGTGGCTCTGGAAACACCATATATTTT
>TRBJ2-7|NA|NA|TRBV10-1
CASSEFRPPYEQYF
TGCGCCAGCAGTGAGTTCAGACCTCCCTACGAGCAGTACTTC
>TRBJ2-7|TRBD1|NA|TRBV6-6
CASGQGTYEQYF
TGTGCCAGCGGACAGGGGACCTACGAGCAGTACTTC
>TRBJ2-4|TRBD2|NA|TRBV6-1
CASSEGLTSGGRSAKNIQYF
TGTGCCAGCAGTGAAGGGCTAACTAGCGGGGGGCGTTCAGCCAAAAACATTCAGTACTTC